Sequencing of this T cell receptor (beta chain) was carried out in a study of immune heterogeneity within non-small cell lung tumors. Study-wide points: Higher local tumor mutational burden went with moderately higher local T-cell clonality, R approximately 0.36.

Multiplex PCR amplified TCR beta CDR3 with 32 V and 13 J primers. TCRdb independently ran MiXCR on the multiplex PCR reads; one entry per CDR3 protein. The sample contains 2,500 to 3,500 distinct CDR3 sequences, about a fifth of which appear only once. Sample share makes this clonotype medium-sized. The antigen is unknown. For each sample, template was about 550 ng of bulk tumor genomic DNA. Spaced far apart, several biopsies were taken from each primary tumor during surgery. These patients got curative surgery after being newly diagnosed with untreated non-small cell lung cancer. Patients with newly diagnosed non-small cell lung cancer who underwent surgery with curative intent served as donors. The sequenced sample was lung tumor tissue. The clonotype originates from a man between 60 and 75 years old with non-small cell lung cancer.

The CDR3 is CASLYGAGGAGEQYF. CDR3 coding DNA: TGTGCCAGCCTTTACGGGGCAGGGGGCGCGGGGGAGCAGTACTTC. The genes are TRBV2 and TRBJ2-7; 8 nucleotides agree with TRBD1. V lost 8 bases, J lost 7 bases, and 16 bases stayed unmatched. From germline, CDR1 is SNHLY and CDR2 FYNNEI. This CDR3 spans 15 amino acids.